The 15 T cell receptor beta chains below all came from one sample that was sequenced in a study of blood T cells in healthy people across ages. A second PCR, run for roughly 7 to 12 cycles, used a sample-barcoded 5' primer plus a J-beta primer mix. Each CDR3 protein gets one entry after TCRdb re-called the 5' RACE reads with MiXCR. The sample lists about 1.5 million distinct CDR3 sequences, roughly 43% occurring once. Sequencing input: blood. Receptors originate from a woman younger than 30 in good health.

The chain recombines TRBV6-5 with TRBJ2-2; 8 bases match TRBD2. CDR1 is MNHEY, CDR2 SVGAGI, per germline. The CDR3 consists of 18 residues. The J segment lost 4 bases and the V segment lost 1 base, leaving 11 bases of the junction unmatched. CDR3 amino acids: CASSYYGASGFFTGELFF. DNA of the CDR3: TGTGCCAGCAGTTACTACGGGGCTAGCGGGTTTTTCACCGGGGAGCTGTTTTTT.

Worth noting for this clonotype: A read error may produce the germline difference seen at one junction end. The V and J genes are TRBV9 and TRBJ2-3; D possibly corresponds to TRBD2 (5 bases). In germline, CDR1 is SGDLS, CDR2 YYNGEE. This CDR3 is 16 amino acids long. The CDR3 sequence: CASSVGYGVDTDMQYF. DNA of the CDR3: TGTGCCAGCAGCGTAGGATACGGGGTTGACACAGATATGCAGTATTTT.

Concerning this clonotype itself: The germline gene is not matched at one end of the junction; a read error may be the cause. The rearrangement links TRBV24-1 to TRBJ2-1; 9 bases align to TRBD2. CDR1 is KGHDR and CDR2 is SFDVKD in the germline V gene. The CDR3 sequence is 17 residues long. The CDR3 region is CATSDLPTSGSHNEQFF. DNA for the CDR3: TGTGCCACCAGTGATTTGCCGACTAGCGGCTCCCACAATGAGCAGTTCTTC.

The chain couples TRBV7-2 to TRBJ1-1; possibly TRBD1 for D (6 bases). Trimming removed 7 bases at V and 3 bases at J, with 15 bases between. The CDR3 is 14 residues long. Germline loops: CDR1 SGHTA, CDR2 FQGNSA. The CDR3, as DNA: TGTGCCAGCACGGACAGCCAAGGAGACACTGAAGCTTTCTTT. Residues: CASTDSQGDTEAFF.

CDR3 in amino acids: CASSIVTGAFF. The CDR3 nucleotides are TGTGCCAGCAGCATCGTCACAGGAGCTTTCTTT. The genes are TRBV12-3 or TRBV12-4 and TRBJ1-1; the D gene is possibly TRBD1 (5 bases). Trimming took 6 bases from V and 10 from J, leaving 12 bases between them. The CDR3 totals 11 residues.

This clonotype has just a few counts. This rearrangement joins TRBV30 to TRBJ1-2, with TRBD1 as a possible D gene (6 bases). Trimming shortened V by 2 bases and J by 6 bases, and 10 bases separated the two germline ends. Looked up from germline, CDR1 is GTSNPN and CDR2 is SVGIG (reference sequence). CDR3 length: 12 amino acids. CDR3: CAWSIQGHGYTF. For the CDR3, the DNA is TGTGCCTGGAGTATTCAGGGGCATGGCTACACCTTC.

This clonotype turned up a few times. The rearrangement uses TRBV27 and TRBJ2-3; the match to TRBD2 covers 10 bases. Germline lookup yields CDR1 MNHEY and CDR2 SMNVEV (reference sequence). V was clipped by 5 bases and J by 1 base; unmatched bases: 9. The CDR3 totals 17 residues. This chain's CDR3 is CASSPHTGLAGTDTQYF. The CDR3 DNA reads as TGTGCCAGCAGTCCGCACACCGGACTAGCGGGCACAGATACGCAGTATTTT.

This clonotype came up a few times. The chain combines TRBV14 with TRBJ2-7; 12 nucleotides agree with TRBD1. This CDR3 is 16 amino acids long. V lost 3 bases to trimming and J lost 4 bases; unmatched junction nucleotides: 7. Per germline, CDR1 SGHDN and CDR2 FVKESK. CDR3 in DNA: TGTGCCAGCAGCCACGGGGGACAGGGGGCGCCTTACGAGCAGTACTTC. Encoded protein: CASSHGGQGAPYEQYF.

The chain uses TRBV27 and TRBJ1-2; perhaps TRBD1 as D (6 bases). Trimming pared 6 bases from V and 4 bases from J, leaving 12 bases between. There are 13 residues in the CDR3. Germline V gene sequence: CDR1 MNHEY, CDR2 SMNVEV (reference sequence). Here the CDR3 reads CASRVDRSYGYTF. In nucleotides, the CDR3 is TGTGCCAGCAGGGTGGACAGAAGCTATGGCTACACCTTC.

J is TRBJ2-3 and V is TRBV12-3 or TRBV12-4; TRBD1 agrees at 11 bases. This CDR3 has 15 residues. The V segment lost 7 bases and the J segment 5 bases; nucleotides outside the gene matches: 8. This CDR3 is CASNPGTGGGDTQYF. The CDR3 DNA reads TGTGCCAGCAACCCCGGGACAGGGGGGGGAGATACGCAGTATTTT.

The count of this clonotype is one. This may be a read error, as it is one base from a much larger clone. The chain is built from TRBV18 and TRBJ2-5; 10 nucleotides match TRBD2. Germline loops: CDR1 KGHSH, CDR2 LQKENI. The CDR3 contains 14 residues. As DNA, the CDR3 is TGTGGCAGCTCACCAGGACTAGCGGAAGAGACCCAGTACTTC. It translates to CGSSPGLAEETQYF.

The V call is TRBV4-1, the J call TRBJ2-7, with D perhaps matching TRBD1 (5 bases). V was trimmed by 4 bases and J by 3 bases, leaving 13 bases between them. This CDR3 comprises 14 residues. CDR1 and CDR2 from the germline V gene are MGHRA and YSYEKL. The CDR3 nucleotides read TGCGCCAGCAGCCCCCCCTCGACAGACTACGAGCAGTACTTC. This sequence encodes CASSPPSTDYEQYF.

The rearrangement links TRBV6-6 to TRBJ1-2, with D maybe TRBD1 (5 bases). This CDR3 contains 15 residues. Trimming stripped 8 bases from V and 4 bases from J, with 20 bases between. Germline CDR1 MNHNY, CDR2 SVGAGI (reference sequence). The CDR3 reads CASWLEGTSTYGYTF. CDR3 DNA sequence: TGTGCCAGCTGGTTGGAGGGGACGTCGACCTATGGCTACACCTTC.

A single count supports this clonotype. One end of the junction varies from germline; a read error may be responsible. The chain has TRBV20-1 and TRBJ2-5; the D call may be TRBD1 or TRBD2 (5 bases each). CDR3 length: 12 residues. Per the germline V gene, CDR1 is DFQATT and CDR2 is SNEGSKA (reference sequence). This chain's CDR3 is CSAKARFGTRYF. CDR3 sequence (DNA): TGCAGTGCTAAAGCCCGGTTTGGGACCCGGTACTTC.

CDR3 DNA: TGTGCCAGCAGCCTTTCGGGGAATCTTCTAGCGGGATTCCAAGAGACCCAGTACTTC. It is translated as CASSLSGNLLAGFQETQYF. The J gene is TRBJ2-5, the V gene TRBV3-1, with TRBD2 matching over 9 bases. There are 19 residues in the CDR3. Germline-derived CDR1 and CDR2 are LGHDT and YNNKEL (reference sequence). The V gene end was trimmed by 4 bases and the J gene end by 1 base; junction bases not matched to a gene: 16.